The 6 T cell receptor beta chains given below trace back to one sample, sequenced in a study of radiotherapy plus CTLA-4 blockade in lung cancer. Here immunoSEQ multiplex PCR was the method, and the copy in TCRdb shows in-frame clones only, minus some. The sample lists roughly 78,000 clones; roughly 80% were seen once. Sequenced material: peripheral blood, taken from a patient treated with radiotherapy plus ipilimumab. The receptor source for this set is a human donor with non-small cell lung cancer who had a complete response to radiotherapy plus ipilimumab.

Written as DNA, the CDR3 is TGTGCCAGTGCCCGGGTGGGAAACTATGGCTACACCTTC. Amino acids: CASARVGNYGYTF. The chain links TRBV19 to TRBJ1-2; D is ambiguous. The CDR3 runs 13 residues. Germline CDR1 and CDR2: LNHDA and SQIVND (reference sequence). Trimming pared 8 bases from V and 2 bases from J, leaving 12 bases between.

This clone was seen a handful of times. The chain recombines TRBV19 with TRBJ1-5; maybe TRBD1 (5 bases). Trimming pared 7 bases from V and 6 bases from J, leaving 10 bases between. Germline CDR1 and CDR2: LNHDA and SQIVND (reference sequence). This CDR3 has 12 amino acids. CDR3 nucleotides: TGTGCCAGTACCGAGGGGTTTCAGCCCCAGCATTTT. Translating gives CASTEGFQPQHF.

This chain links TRBV7-9 with TRBJ2-1; D not resolved. The CDR3 spans 13 residues. Trimming pared 2 bases from V and 2 bases from J, leaving 4 bases between. Germline values: CDR1 SEHNR, CDR2 FQNEAQ (reference sequence). CDR3 protein: CASSLPPYNEQFF. The CDR3 bases are TGTGCCAGCAGCTTACCCCCCTACAATGAGCAGTTCTTC.

The CDR3 sequence: CASHGLAAYNEQFF. The CDR3 region has the DNA TGTGCCAGCCATGGACTAGCGGCCTACAATGAGCAGTTCTTC. The chain has TRBV27 and TRBJ2-1; 10 bases are shared with TRBD2. The CDR3 consists of 14 residues. In germline, CDR1 is MNHEY, CDR2 SMNVEV (reference sequence). J lost 2 bases, V lost 8 bases, and 3 bases had no gene match.

This clone was found a few times. CDR3 residues: CASSGGVVGTDTQYF. The CDR3 DNA is TGCGCCAGCAGCGGTGGGGTTGTCGGCACAGATACGCAGTATTTT. The chain employs TRBV10-1 and TRBJ2-3; D unresolved. The CDR3 sequence is 15 residues long. Germline CDR1 is WNHNN and CDR2 is SYGVQD (reference sequence). V dropped 6 bases and J dropped 1 base, with 14 bases sitting between them.

The V call is TRBV9, the J call TRBJ2-3; D uncertain. This CDR3 has 14 amino acids. CDR1 and CDR2 from the germline V gene are SGDLS and YYNGEE. V dropped 0 bases and J dropped 0 bases, with 5 bases sitting between them. CDR3 coding DNA: TGTGCCAGCAGCGTAGGGCCTAGCACAGATACGCAGTATTTT. Protein product: CASSVGPSTDTQYF.